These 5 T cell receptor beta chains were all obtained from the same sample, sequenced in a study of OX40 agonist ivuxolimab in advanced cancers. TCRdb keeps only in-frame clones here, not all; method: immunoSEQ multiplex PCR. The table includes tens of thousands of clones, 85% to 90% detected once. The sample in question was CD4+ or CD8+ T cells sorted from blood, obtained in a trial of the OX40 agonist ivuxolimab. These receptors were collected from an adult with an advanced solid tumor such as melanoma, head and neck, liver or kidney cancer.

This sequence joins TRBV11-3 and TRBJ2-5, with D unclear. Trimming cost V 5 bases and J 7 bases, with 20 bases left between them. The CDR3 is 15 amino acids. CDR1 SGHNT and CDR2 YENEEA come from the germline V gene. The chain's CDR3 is CASSASTGPYGTQYF. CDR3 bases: TGTGCCAGCAGCGCAAGTACCGGGCCATACGGGACCCAGTACTTC.

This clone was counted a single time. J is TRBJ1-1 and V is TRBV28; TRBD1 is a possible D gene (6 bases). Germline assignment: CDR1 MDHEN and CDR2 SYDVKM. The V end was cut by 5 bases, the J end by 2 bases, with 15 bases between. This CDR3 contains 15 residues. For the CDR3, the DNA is TGTGCCAGCAGTGCCCCACAGGGAGTCAACACTGAAGCTTTCTTT. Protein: CASSAPQGVNTEAFF.

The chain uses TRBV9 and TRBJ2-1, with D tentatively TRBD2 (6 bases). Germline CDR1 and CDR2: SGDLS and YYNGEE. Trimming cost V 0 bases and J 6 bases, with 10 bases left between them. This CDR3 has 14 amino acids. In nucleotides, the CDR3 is TGTGCCAGCAGCGTAGTGGCGGGGAGCAATGAGCAGTTCTTC. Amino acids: CASSVVAGSNEQFF. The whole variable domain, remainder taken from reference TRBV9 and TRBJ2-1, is DSGVTQTPKHLITATGQRVTLRCSPRSGDLSVYWYQQSLDQGLQFLIQYYNGEERAKGNILERFSAQQFPDLHSELNLSSLELGDSALYFCASSVVAGSNEQFFGPGTRLTVL.

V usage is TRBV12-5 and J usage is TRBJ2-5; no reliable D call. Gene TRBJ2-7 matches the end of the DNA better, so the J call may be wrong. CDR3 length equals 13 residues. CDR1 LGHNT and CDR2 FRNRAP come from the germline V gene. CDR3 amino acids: CASGLDGSYEQYF. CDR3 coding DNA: TGTGCTAGTGGTTTGGACGGATCCTACGAGCAGTACTTC.

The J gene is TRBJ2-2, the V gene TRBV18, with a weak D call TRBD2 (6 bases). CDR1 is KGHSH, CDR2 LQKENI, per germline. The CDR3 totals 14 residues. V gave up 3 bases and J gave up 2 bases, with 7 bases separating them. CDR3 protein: CASSPGTNTGELFF. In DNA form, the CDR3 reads TGTGCCAGCTCACCTGGGACTAACACCGGGGAGCTGTTTTTT.